This T cell receptor beta chain was profiled in a study of human T cells and chemical hapten exposure. Study information: Per-sample TCR yield variation was attributed mainly to small pooled library volume differences. Study-level points and caveats: With DPC sensitization, TCRs exceeding 1 in 1000 frequency showed no change.

Trimming took 5 bases from V and 0 from J, leaving 13 bases between them. In germline, CDR1 is MNHEY, CDR2 SVGAGI. This CDR3 region has 15 residues. Individual cDNA molecules received unique molecular identifiers in the library. Per the original methods: A per-sample median of around 100,000 TCRs was observed, with a range of roughly 20,000 to 690,600. Each CDR3 protein is one row after TCRdb ran MiXCR on the 5' RACE reads. The V and J calls reflect TCRdb's pipeline rather than the authors' work. The sample gives 150,000 or so distinct CDR3 sequences, around 4% of which show up once; around 1.4% is in the top ten. This clonotype was seen at least ten times. Its target is not known. Whole blood that had not been fractionated was the source of extracted total RNA.

The chain is built from TRBV6-5 and TRBJ1-1, with D unresolved. This receptor was taken from a female donor in good health. In DNA form, the CDR3 reads TGTGCCAGCAGTATGGGCAGCCCACTGAACACTGAAGCTTTCTTT. Translation gives CASSMGSPLNTEAFF.